Below are 2 T cell receptor beta chains sequenced from a single sample in a study of CD8+ T cells in alopecia areata. Documented treatment: oral pan-JAK inhibitor, 5-10 mg twice daily. It was cDNA, reverse transcribed from extracted RNA, that served as the sequencing template. Sequencing used immunoSEQ multiplex PCR; TCRdb keeps in-frame clones, though not all of them. This table has about 200,000 clones, roughly 50% appearing once. Sequences were derived from CD4+ T cells sorted from blood, sampled at week 24, from a patient treated with tofacitinib. Every receptor here comes from a human donor with alopecia areata.

The V call is TRBV5-6, the J call TRBJ2-6, with D possibly being TRBD2 (6 bases). The V end lost 6 bases, the J end lost 0 bases, and 16 bases lay between the germline ends. This CDR3 comprises 17 residues. Germline V gene lookup returns CDR1 SGHDT and CDR2 YYEEEE. As DNA, the CDR3 is TGTGCCAGCATCCTTACGGACGGGAGCTCTGGGGCCAACGTCCTGACTTTC. This sequence encodes CASILTDGSSGANVLTF.

This clone was picked up a small number of times. The chain combines TRBV9 with TRBJ2-1, with D perhaps matching TRBD2 (6 bases). The CDR3 is 16 residues long. Trimming cost V 0 bases and J 2 bases, with 12 bases left between them. Germline values: CDR1 SGDLS, CDR2 YYNGEE. CDR3 region: CASSVEAGKTYNEQFF. The CDR3 bases are TGTGCCAGCAGCGTAGAGGCGGGAAAGACCTACAATGAGCAGTTCTTC.